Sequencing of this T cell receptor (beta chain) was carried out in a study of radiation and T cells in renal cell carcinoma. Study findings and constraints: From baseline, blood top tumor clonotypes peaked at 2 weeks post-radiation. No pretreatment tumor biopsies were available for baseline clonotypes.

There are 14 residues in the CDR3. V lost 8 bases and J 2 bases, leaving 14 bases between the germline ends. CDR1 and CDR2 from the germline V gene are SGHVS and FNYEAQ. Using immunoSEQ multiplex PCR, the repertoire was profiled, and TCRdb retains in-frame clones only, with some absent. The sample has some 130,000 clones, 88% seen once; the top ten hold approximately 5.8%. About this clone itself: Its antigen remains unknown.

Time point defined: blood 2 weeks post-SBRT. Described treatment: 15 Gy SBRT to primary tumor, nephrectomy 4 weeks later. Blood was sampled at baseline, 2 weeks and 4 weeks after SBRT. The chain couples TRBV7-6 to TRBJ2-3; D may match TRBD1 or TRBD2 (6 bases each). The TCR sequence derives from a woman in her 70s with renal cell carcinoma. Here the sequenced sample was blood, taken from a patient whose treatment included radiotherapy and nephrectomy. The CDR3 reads CASLRGAPTDTQYF. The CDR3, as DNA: TGTGCCAGCCTTAGGGGGGCCCCCACAGATACGCAGTATTTT.